This TCR beta chain is drawn from a study of shared clonotypes between healthy human individuals. Points from the study as a whole: Rarefaction analysis demonstrated incomplete sorted-subset sequencing notwithstanding large depth. Generation of non-shared clonotypes was less probable than generation of clonotypes shared by all four donors.

In the study's own analysis: Because ImmunoSEQ provided only junction sequences with no quality scores, the filtering differed. Clones were sequenced by immunoSEQ multiplex PCR, and TCRdb holds only the in-frame ones, with some missing. Clone size and the V and J calls come from that table; the DNA yielded D and trimming. The data contain millions of clones, 85% to 95% of them singletons. Deletions cut 1 base from V and 0 bases from J, with 1 base between. Germline CDR1 is SGHAT and CDR2 is FQNNGV. CDR3 size: 13 residues. Remarks on this clone: Its cognate antigen is unknown. Other DNA sequences of this sample code for an identical CDR3.

The sample taken for sequencing was naive CD4+ T cells from PBMCs. As for subset: CD45RA+ positively selected. The V and J genes are TRBV11-2 and TRBJ2-1; no definite D call. The source of this sequence is a man between 18 and 35 years old in good health. Some clones in this sample may be carry-over from other donors' samples. CDR3: CASSLGSYNEQFF. In nucleotides, the CDR3 is TGTGCCAGCAGCTTAGGCTCCTACAATGAGCAGTTCTTC.